Here is one TCR beta chain with its context. This sample stems from a study of blood T cell repertoires in COVID-19. Whole-study context: Material from acute and convalescent COVID-19 was sourced from the United States, Italy and Spain. T cells, B-cell-depleted T cells, or PBMCs supplied cDNA or gDNA.

Methods used by the authors: Amplification with reference gene primers provided the estimates of nucleated cell counts. Clones were sequenced by immunoSEQ multiplex PCR, and TCRdb holds only the in-frame ones, with some missing. Clone size and V and J calls were adopted from that table, with D and trimming inferred from the DNA. The repertoire includes roughly 13,000 clones, around 83% of them detected once, and roughly 26% sits in the top ten. The CDR3 totals 14 residues. V dropped 3 bases and J dropped 3 bases, with 15 bases sitting between them. The germline CDR1 and CDR2 sequences are SQVTM and ANQGSEA.

The sample taken for sequencing was peripheral blood. This sequence originates from a woman aged 45-60 years with active or convalescent COVID-19. The V gene is TRBV29-1, the J gene TRBJ2-7; no clear D gene. The CDR3 loop reads CSVESVGGVYEQYF. For the CDR3, the DNA is TGCAGCGTTGAGTCGGTAGGTGGAGTCTACGAGCAGTACTTC.